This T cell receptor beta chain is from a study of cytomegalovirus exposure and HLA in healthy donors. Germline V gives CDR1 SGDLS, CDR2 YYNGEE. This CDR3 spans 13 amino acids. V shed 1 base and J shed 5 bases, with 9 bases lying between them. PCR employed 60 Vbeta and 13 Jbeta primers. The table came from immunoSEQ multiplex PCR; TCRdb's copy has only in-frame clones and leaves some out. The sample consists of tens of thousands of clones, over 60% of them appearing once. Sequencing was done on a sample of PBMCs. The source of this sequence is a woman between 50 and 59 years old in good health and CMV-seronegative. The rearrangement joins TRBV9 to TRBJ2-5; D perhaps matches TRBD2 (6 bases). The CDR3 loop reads CASSVRSGETQYF. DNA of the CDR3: TGTGCCAGCAGCGTACGCAGCGGGGAGACCCAGTACTTC.